This T cell receptor (beta chain) was identified in a study of Graves' ophthalmopathy and Graves' hyperthyroidism. Study-level points and caveats: In blood appeared most of the expanded thyroid clonotypes whose frequency exceeded 0.001. Built on 13 signatures, a model told ophthalmopathy apart from stable hyperthyroidism with about 88% sensitivity and almost 84% specificity.

The CDR3 is 15 amino acids. J lost 2 bases, V lost 6 bases, and 9 bases had no gene match. The germline gives CDR1 MNHEY, CDR2 SVGAGI. This clonotype has ten or more counts. The antigen is not known. RNA transcripts were the template, and TCR beta CDR3 regions were amplified from them. First-round RT-PCR used HTBI primers; second-round multiplex PCR followed. One entry per CDR3 protein, called by TCRdb with MiXCR from the multiplex PCR reads. The repertoire holds about 210,000 distinct CDR3 sequences, with under 30% as singletons. The clonotype was recovered from a man aged 50 to 59 with Graves' ophthalmopathy. This chain uses TRBV6-5 with TRBJ1-1; 7 bases match TRBD1. The sequenced sample consisted of peripheral blood. The CDR3 region is CASSAQGMRNTEAFF. CDR3 nucleotide sequence: TGTGCCAGCAGCGCACAGGGGATGAGAAACACTGAAGCTTTCTTT.